These 24 T cell receptor beta chains share one sample of origin, sequenced in a study of blood T cell repertoires in COVID-19 (dated by TCRdb to 2018 to 2020). The library was prepared using the immunoSEQ multiplex PCR assay. TCRdb limited this immuneACCESS table to in-frame rearrangements with V and J called. A share of clones is missing; checked studies link under half to unresolved V genes, and the rest is unexplained. The sample table records 150,000 to 180,000 clones; roughly 82% of these occur just once. The ten largest account for approximately 10% of the sample. Sequencing input: peripheral blood. These receptors originate from a woman aged 50 to 65 with acute or convalescent COVID-19.

The J gene is TRBJ2-2, the V gene TRBV24-1; tentative D call: TRBD1 (6 bases). Germline V gene lookup returns CDR1 KGHDR and CDR2 SFDVKD. The germline V and J ends were trimmed by 3 bases and 4 bases, with 11 bases remaining between them. CDR3 length: 15 amino acids. CDR3 loop: CATSDTQGPTGELFF. DNA of the CDR3: TGTGCCACCAGTGATACCCAGGGGCCCACCGGGGAGCTGTTTTTT.

The count of this clone is one. This sequence joins TRBV7-9 and TRBJ2-7, with D possibly matching TRBD2 (6 bases). V shed 5 bases and J shed 0 bases, with 23 bases lying between them. CDR3 length equals 18 residues. From germline, CDR1 is SEHNR and CDR2 FQNEAQ (reference sequence). The CDR3 loop is CASSDAPNIAEISYEQYF. The CDR3 DNA sequence: TGTGCCAGCAGCGATGCACCCAACATAGCGGAGATCTCCTACGAGCAGTACTTC.

The rearrangement uses TRBV3-1 (or the pseudogene TRBV3-2) and TRBJ1-6, with 11 nucleotides matching TRBD1. The V gene's germline CDR1 is LGHDT and CDR2 YNNKEL (reference sequence). V was pared by 3 bases and J by 5 bases, with 0 bases of the junction left unmatched. The length of the CDR3 is 15 residues. CDR3 sequence reads: CASSQDRGHNSPLHF. The CDR3 DNA sequence: TGTGCCAGCAGCCAGGACAGGGGGCATAATTCACCCCTCCACTTT.

The chain links TRBV18 to TRBJ2-3; D is possibly TRBD1 (5 bases). CDR1 and CDR2 (germline): KGHSH, LQKENI. This CDR3 has 14 amino acids. V was clipped by 2 bases and J by 2 bases, with 8 bases between them. The CDR3 protein is CASSPDSTTDTQYF. The CDR3 DNA sequence: TGTGCCAGCTCACCAGACAGTACCACAGATACGCAGTATTTT.

The chain uses TRBV7-9 and TRBJ1-1; TRBD1 matches 7 bases. The CDR3 length is 15 residues. Trimming took 6 bases from V and 7 from J; bases not matched to a gene: 14. Germline values: CDR1 SEHNR, CDR2 FQNEAQ (reference sequence). CDR3 sequence reads: CASRQFQQGSGEAFF. The CDR3 DNA is TGTGCCAGCAGGCAATTCCAACAGGGGTCTGGTGAAGCTTTCTTT.

The chain carries TRBV5-6 and TRBJ2-5; 9 bases fit TRBD2. The J segment lost 5 bases and the V segment lost 2 bases, leaving 4 bases of the junction unmatched. The CDR3 loop spans 14 amino acids. The germline gives CDR1 SGHDT, CDR2 YYEEEE. CDR3 residues: CASSLSGRWETQYF. The CDR3 nucleotides read TGTGCCAGCAGCTTAAGCGGGAGGTGGGAGACCCAGTACTTC.

The CDR3 DNA reads TGCGCCAGCAGCTTTGCGGGGGATCGCTACGAGCAGTACTTC. Its translation is CASSFAGDRYEQYF. The chain employs TRBV5-1 and TRBJ2-7; TRBD2 agrees at 7 bases. The CDR3 length is 14 residues. J gave up 3 bases and V 2 bases, and 5 bases lay outside the gene matches. From germline, CDR1 is SGHRS and CDR2 YFSETQ.

The table lists this clone with a few counts. The CDR3 protein is CASSYSPGRNTEAFF. The CDR3, as DNA: TGTGCCAGCAGTTACTCGCCAGGGCGGAACACTGAAGCTTTCTTT. This chain connects TRBV6-5 to TRBJ1-1; tentative D call: TRBD1 (5 bases). V dropped 0 bases and J dropped 1 base, with 9 bases sitting between them. Germline CDR1 reads MNHEY; CDR2 reads SVGAGI. There are 15 residues in the CDR3.

The chain links TRBV15 to TRBJ1-1; 9 nucleotides line up with TRBD1. The CDR3 runs to 14 residues. Germline CDR1 LNHNV, CDR2 YYDKDF (reference sequence). V dropped 1 base and J dropped 5; count of bases not matched to a gene: 2. The CDR3 reads CATSRVGQGTEAFF. For the CDR3, the DNA is TGTGCCACCAGCAGAGTGGGACAGGGAACTGAAGCTTTCTTT. Complete variable domain (other parts from reference TRBV15 and TRBJ1-1): DAMVIQNPRYQVTQFGKPVTLSCSQTLNHNVMYWYQQKSSQAPKLLFHYYDKDFNNEADTPDNFQSRRPNTSFCFLDIRSPGLGDTAMYLCATSRVGQGTEAFFGQGTRLTVV.

The rearrangement uses TRBV5-1 and TRBJ1-1; tentative D call: TRBD1 (5 bases). Trimming left V 0 bases short and J 4 bases short, with 13 bases between. This CDR3 contains 15 residues. Germline CDR1 is SGHRS and CDR2 is YFSETQ. This CDR3 is CASSLGGTLGTEAFF. CDR3 nucleotide sequence: TGCGCCAGCAGCTTGGGCGGGACCTTGGGCACTGAAGCTTTCTTT.

This clone was counted a single time. V gene TRBV5-6 combines with J gene TRBJ2-6, with TRBD1 as a possible D gene (5 bases). Germline CDR1 reads SGHDT; CDR2 reads YYEEEE. The CDR3 sequence is 16 residues long. The germline V and J ends were trimmed by 4 bases and 0 bases, with 11 bases remaining between them. The CDR3 spells CASSSTTASGANVLTF. The CDR3 DNA reads as TGTGCCAGCAGCAGCACGACAGCCTCTGGGGCCAACGTCCTGACTTTC.

The chain employs TRBV7-8 and TRBJ2-7, with 8 bases identical to TRBD2. The CDR3 consists of 17 residues. Trimming removed 0 bases from V and 5 bases from J; junction bases left unmatched: 12. The germline V gene has CDR1 SGHVS and CDR2 FQNEAQ. CDR3 region: CASSLAASSGSVNEQYF. The CDR3 coding sequence is TGTGCCAGCAGCTTAGCTGCTTCAAGCGGGAGTGTGAACGAGCAGTACTTC.

The V and J genes are TRBV19 and TRBJ2-2, with D tentatively TRBD1 (6 bases). The V gene's germline CDR1 is LNHDA and CDR2 SQIVND (reference sequence). This CDR3 comprises 15 residues. The V end was cut by 4 bases, the J end by 3 bases, with 12 bases between. This CDR3 reads CASSTTGADTGELFF. The DNA of the CDR3 is TGTGCCAGTAGTACGACAGGCGCCGACACCGGGGAGCTGTTTTTT.

With regard to this clone: The same CDR3 also results from other DNA sequences found in this sample. In nucleotides, the CDR3 is TGTGCCAGCAGCTTAGCAGCGGGCCCCTACGAGCAGTACTTC. This sequence encodes CASSLAAGPYEQYF. The chain has TRBV7-2 and TRBJ2-7, with TRBD2 as a possible D gene (6 bases). V lost 0 bases, J lost 2 bases, and 8 bases lay in between. The germline V gene has CDR1 SGHTA and CDR2 FQGNSA. This CDR3 spans 14 amino acids. The full variable domain, with the rest looked up from reference TRBV7-2 and TRBJ2-7, is GAGVSQSPSNKVTEKGKDVELRCDPISGHTALYWYRQSLGQGLEFLIYFQGNSAPDKSGLPSDRFSAERTGGSVSTLTIQRTQQEDSAVYLCASSLAAGPYEQYFGPGTRLTVT.

The chain has TRBV9 and TRBJ2-5, with D perhaps matching TRBD2 (7 bases). This CDR3 is built from 14 residues. Trimming removed 0 bases from V and 4 bases from J, with 10 bases in between. Germline loops: CDR1 SGDLS, CDR2 YYNGEE. CDR3 amino acids: CASSVAGGPETQYF. CDR3 in DNA: TGTGCCAGCAGCGTAGCCGGGGGGCCAGAGACCCAGTACTTC.

This chain joins TRBV6-6 and TRBJ2-6; D gene ambiguous. V lost 5 bases to trimming and J lost 1 base, with 3 bases between them. The germline V gene has CDR1 MNHNY and CDR2 SVGAGI (reference sequence). The CDR3 covers 13 residues. The CDR3 sequence: CASSVSGANVLTF. CDR3 nucleotide sequence: TGTGCCAGCAGTGTATCTGGGGCCAACGTCCTGACTTTC.

This clone was seen a single time. The gene calls are TRBV10-3 and TRBJ2-2; D remains ambiguous. This CDR3 region has 12 residues. Germline V lookup: CDR1 ENHRY, CDR2 SYGVKD. Trimming left V 10 bases short and J 6 bases short, with 12 bases between. For the CDR3, the DNA is TGTGCCACCACTGGGTCCGCCGGGGAGCTGTTTTTT. Protein: CATTGSAGELFF.

This chain uses TRBV2 with TRBJ2-7; possible D gene TRBD1, 6 bases. Trimming removed 6 bases from V and 1 base from J, with 16 bases in between. Germline V lookup: CDR1 SNHLY, CDR2 FYNNEI. This CDR3 is 15 amino acids long. The CDR3 sequence is CASRPDGTPSYEQYF. CDR3 DNA: TGTGCCAGCAGGCCCGACGGGACACCTTCCTACGAGCAGTACTTC.

The genes are TRBV5-1 and TRBJ1-5; D gene unclear. This CDR3 is built from 13 residues. Germline CDR1 and CDR2: SGHRS and YFSETQ. V lost 4 bases, J lost 5 bases, and 10 bases lay in between. The CDR3 nucleotides are TGCGCCAGCAGCCAAACCACTGATCAGCCCCAGCATTTT. Translating gives CASSQTTDQPQHF.

On this clone itself: Because the CDR3's place on the DNA is in doubt, the DNA is left out and the CDR3 is given as listed by TCRdb. The chain carries TRBV9 and TRBJ2-3; the listed D gene, TRBD2, was not tested against the DNA. CDR1 and CDR2 from the germline V gene are SGDLS and YYNGEE. The CDR3 has 13 residues if both end residues are counted. CDR3: CASSVGSGTSRYF.

J is TRBJ2-1 and V is TRBV5-1; TRBD2 matches at 7 bases. The junction had 8 bases not matched to a gene; V was cut back by 1 base and J by 4 bases. Germline V CDR1 and CDR2: SGHRS, YFSETQ. This CDR3 has 16 amino acids. The CDR3 bases are TGCGCCAGCAGCTTGAGAGTGGGCGGGGGATACAATGAGCAGTTCTTC. Translating gives CASSLRVGGGYNEQFF.

This clone was found once. V and J are TRBV15 and TRBJ2-1; 8 bases align to TRBD2. Trimming cost V 0 bases and J 4 bases; bases outside gene matches: 2. The CDR3 runs 15 residues. CDR1 and CDR2 (germline): LNHNV, YYDKDF (reference sequence). The CDR3 coding sequence is TGTGCCACCAGCAGAGAACTAGCGGAGTACAATGAGCAGTTCTTC. Translated: CATSRELAEYNEQFF.

The chain joins TRBV29-1 to TRBJ1-1; 7 nucleotides line up with TRBD1. The V gene end was trimmed by 5 bases and the J gene end by 0 bases; junction bases not matched to a gene: 3. The CDR3 sequence is 13 residues long. Germline V CDR1 and CDR2: SQVTM, ANQGSEA. The CDR3 is CSVRQGLNTEAFF. CDR3 in DNA: TGCAGCGTTAGACAGGGATTGAACACTGAAGCTTTCTTT.

This clone was seen a single time. V usage is TRBV19 and J usage is TRBJ1-2, with 7 bases identical to TRBD1. The CDR3 is 14 amino acids. Germline V gene data show CDR1 as LNHDA and CDR2 as SQIVND (reference sequence). Trimming at V came to 6 bases and at J to 5 bases, leaving 9 bases not matched to a gene. The CDR3 DNA reads TGTGCCAGTAGGTCCCCGACAGGGTATTATGGCTACACCTTC. Translated: CASRSPTGYYGYTF. Full variable domain (rest looked up from reference TRBV19 and TRBJ1-2): DGGITQSPKYLFRKEGQNVTLSCEQNLNHDAMYWYRQDPGQGLRLIYYSQIVNDFQKGDIAEGYSVSREKKESFPLTVTSAQKNPTAFYLCASRSPTGYYGYTFGSGTRLTVV.